The rows below give T cell receptor beta chains drawn from one sample of a study of control samples from healthy donors and cancer patients. The assay was immunoSEQ multiplex PCR, and TCRdb's table has in-frame clones only and misses some. The table has approximately 150,000 clones, 90% to 95% seen once; the top ten hold roughly 6.2%. Sequenced sample: blood. Receptors were obtained from a man between 18 and 35 years old in good health. CDR3s include the opening cysteine and the closing phenylalanine or tryptophan. A D gene is named only where the DNA matches it firmly. A row's size may be missing; if present it is once, few, many or a size class.

d_call	v_call	clone_size	j_call	cdr3_nt	cdr3_aa
TRBD2	TRBV10-3	.	TRBJ2-2	TGTGCCATCAATCTAGCGGGGGGTGACACCGGGGAGCTGTTTTTT	CAINLAGGDTGELFF
TRBD1	TRBV10-2	.	TRBJ1-1	TGCGCCAGCAAGCAGACAGGGGGATTCACTGAAGCTTTCTTT	CASKQTGGFTEAFF
TRBD1	TRBV5-1	.	TRBJ2-3	TGCGCCAGCAGCCCCGGGACAGAAGCAGATACGCAGTATTTT	CASSPGTEADTQYF
TRBD1	TRBV4-3	.	TRBJ1-5	TGCGCCAGCAGCCAAGATCTGGTCGGGACAGTCTACAATCAGCCCCAGCATTTT	CASSQDLVGTVYNQPQHF
.	TRBV4-3	.	TRBJ2-1	TGCGCCAGCAGCCAAAAACCCGGCGCTTCGACAGGTGGGAGTGAGCAGTTCTTC	CASSQKPGASTGGSEQFF
.	TRBV13	.	TRBJ2-1	TGTGCCAGCAGCTTAGCCGGGACCTCTTTTTATGAGCAGTTCTTC	CASSLAGTSFYEQFF
TRBD2	TRBV7-2	.	TRBJ2-3	TGTGCCAGCAGCTTAAAATTTGGACTAGCGGGCACAGATACGCAGTATTTT	CASSLKFGLAGTDTQYF
.	TRBV5-1	.	TRBJ2-1	TGCGCCAGCAGCTTGGTATTGGCACCGAACAATGAGCAGTTCTTC	CASSLVLAPNNEQFF
TRBD1	TRBV9	once	TRBJ1-6	TGTGCCAGCAGCGTATATGGGACAGACCGGGCCCTCCACTTT	CASSVYGTDRALHF
TRBD1	TRBV4-1	.	TRBJ1-2	TGCGCCAGCAGCTCACCTCCGGGACAGGGAGGGGTGGATGGCTACACCTTC	CASSSPPGQGGVDGYTF
.	TRBV28	.	TRBJ2-7	TGTGCCAGCAGTCAGGCCAGCGGAGACACCTTTCTATTCGAGCAGTACTTC	CASSQASGDTFLFEQYF
TRBD1	TRBV5-4	.	TRBJ1-2	TGTGCCAGCAGCTTGAAGCAGCCAGGGGGCGGCTACACCTTC	CASSLKQPGGGYTF
TRBD1	TRBV15	.	TRBJ1-2	TGTGCCACCAGCAGAGGGGCTCTCAGGGGGCCGGGGCCGGGCTACACCTTC	CATSRGALRGPGPGYTF
TRBD1	TRBV19	.	TRBJ2-1	TGTGCCAGTAGTCCCCCTTATTGGGGACAGAGCTACAATGAGCAGTTCTTC	CASSPPYWGQSYNEQFF
TRBD2	TRBV5-8	.	TRBJ2-5	TGTGCCAGCAGCTTGAGGACTAGCGGGGAGACCCAGTACTTC	CASSLRTSGETQYF
.	TRBV7-9	.	TRBJ2-2	TGTGCCAGCAGCTCGGACACCGGGGAGCTGTTTTTT	CASSSDTGELFF
.	TRBV29-1	.	TRBJ1-1	TGCAGCGTTGATTCCAGGGGTAACACTGAAGCTTTCTTT	CSVDSRGNTEAFF
.	TRBV19	.	TRBJ1-5	TGTGCCAGTAGTATAAAGGATTGGGCCAGCAATCAGCCCCAGCATTTT	CASSIKDWASNQPQHF
TRBD1	TRBV30	.	TRBJ2-7	TGTGCCTGGAGCAGGCAGGGGGTCCGAGAGCAGTACTTC	CAWSRQGVREQYF
.	TRBV15	.	TRBJ1-3	TGTGCCACCAGCGGCACAGGCTACTCTGGAAACACCATATATTTT	CATSGTGYSGNTIYF
.	TRBV21-1	few	TRBJ1-2	TGTGCCAGCAGCAAAGTAACTATTTGGACAGGGAGAGGCTACACCTTC	CASSKVTIWTGRGYTF
.	TRBV7-6	.	TRBJ2-6	TGTGCCAGCAGCCCGACCAGGGCTGGGGCCAACGTCCTGACTTTC	CASSPTRAGANVLTF
.	TRBV2	.	TRBJ1-1	TGTGCCAGCACCTTGAACACTGAAGCTTTCTTT	CASTLNTEAFF
.	TRBV30	few	TRBJ2-7	TGTGCCTGGAGCCAAGACAGTGAGCAGTACTTC	CAWSQDSEQYF
.	TRBV6-6	.	TRBJ1-2	TGTGCCAGCAGTTACCCCTACCCGCCCTCCTCGGAAGGCTACACCTTC	CASSYPYPPSSEGYTF
TRBD1	TRBV19	.	TRBJ1-6	TGTGCCAGTAGTATGGGACAGTATAATTCACCCCTCCACTTT	CASSMGQYNSPLHF
.	TRBV4-3	once	TRBJ2-3	TGCGCCAGCAGCCAAGAGGCGGCAGGAGACACCACAGATACGCAGTATTTT	CASSQEAAGDTTDTQYF
.	TRBV27	.	TRBJ2-3	TGTGCCAGCAGTCCGTCAGGGGGGTACACAGATACGCAGTATTTT	CASSPSGGYTDTQYF
.	TRBV11-3	.	TRBJ2-2	TGTGCCAGCAGCCCGGCAGGGGGGGTCCCCGGGGAGCTGTTTTTT	CASSPAGGVPGELFF
TRBD1	TRBV4-3	.	TRBJ1-2	TGCGCCAGCAGCCGCATCGCGGACAGGAGGGATGGCTACACCTTC	CASSRIADRRDGYTF
.	TRBV27	.	TRBJ2-7	TGTGCCAGCAGTGACGATCCTTACGAGCAGTACTTC	CASSDDPYEQYF
.	TRBV9	.	TRBJ2-3	TGTGCCAGCAGCGTAGGTAGGACCCTCACAGATACGCAGTATTTT	CASSVGRTLTDTQYF
.	TRBV19	.	TRBJ1-2	TGTGCCAGTAATGAGTCTCCCCCGCGGGACTATGGCTACACCTTC	CASNESPPRDYGYTF
.	TRBV27	.	TRBJ2-7	TGTGCCAGCAGTTTGTGGGGACCCAGGCGCACCCCCGGCGACGAGCAGTACTTC	CASSLWGPRRTPGDEQYF
.	TRBV6-5	.	TRBJ1-1	TGTGCCAGCTTTCAACGTTTAGGGGTGGCTGAAGCTTTCTTT	CASFQRLGVAEAFF
.	TRBV6-5	.	TRBJ1-5	TGTGCCAGCAGCCTCGCCGGAGGTCAGCCCCAGCATTTT	CASSLAGGQPQHF
TRBD1	TRBV4-1	.	TRBJ2-5	TGCGCCAGCAGCCAAGGGAGGGGACAGGGAATTGGAGAGACCCAGTACTTC	CASSQGRGQGIGETQYF
TRBD2	TRBV9	.	TRBJ2-3	TGTGCCAGCAGCGCAGGGACTAGCGGATACACAGATACGCAGTATTTT	CASSAGTSGYTDTQYF
.	TRBV7-9	.	TRBJ1-4	TGTGCCAGCAACAGAGGGGACCATGGTGAAAAACTGTTTTTT	CASNRGDHGEKLFF
.	TRBV5-4	.	TRBJ1-2	TGTGCCAGCTTCTCCGGGGAAGGGGCGGTAGCTAACTATGGCTACACCTTC	CASFSGEGAVANYGYTF
TRBD1	TRBV6-5	.	TRBJ1-2	TGTGCCAGCAGTAACAGGGGCCCCGGAGATGGCTACACCTTC	CASSNRGPGDGYTF
TRBD1	TRBV11-3	.	TRBJ1-6	TGTGCCAGCAGCCTCGGACAGGATGACAATTCACCCCTCCACTTT	CASSLGQDDNSPLHF
.	TRBV6-4	.	TRBJ2-1	TGTGCCAGCAGTGAGTCAGGACTCGAGGAGCAGTTCTTC	CASSESGLEEQFF
TRBD1	TRBV4-1	.	TRBJ2-3	TGCGCCAGCAGCCCCAGGGGGCTCACAGATACGCAGTATTTT	CASSPRGLTDTQYF
.	TRBV10-3	.	TRBJ2-1	TGTGCCATCAGGCGGGACAATGAGCAGTTCTTC	CAIRRDNEQFF
.	TRBV2	.	TRBJ1-1	TGTGCCAGCAGAGGAGACAATCCCAACACTGAAGCTTTCTTT	CASRGDNPNTEAFF
.	TRBV6-2/TRBV6-3	.	TRBJ1-5	TGTGCCAGCAGCCTAAACAGGGCTGCTCAGCCCCAGCATTTT	CASSLNRAAQPQHF
.	TRBV18	.	TRBJ2-2	TGTGCCAGCTCACCACTGGTATACCCGGGCCCGAACACCGGGGAGCTGTTTTTT	CASSPLVYPGPNTGELFF
TRBD2	TRBV27	.	TRBJ2-2	TGTGCCAGCTCGCCTAGCGGAACTGCGAACACCGGGGAGCTGTTTTTT	CASSPSGTANTGELFF
.	TRBV6-2/TRBV6-3	.	TRBJ2-5	TGTGCCAGCAGCCGACCAGGGGAGCTGGGAGAGACCCAGTACTTC	CASSRPGELGETQYF
.	TRBV20-1	.	TRBJ2-1	TGCAGTGCCCTAGCGTGGAATGAGCAGTTCTTC	CSALAWNEQFF
.	TRBV5-1	.	TRBJ1-4	TGCGCCAGCAGCTTGGGGGGGGCGCACGGTGAAAAACTGTTTTTT	CASSLGGAHGEKLFF
TRBD2	TRBV7-9	once	TRBJ2-3	TGTGCCAGCAGCTTAACAGCGGGAATGAATACGCAGTATTTT	CASSLTAGMNTQYF
TRBD1	TRBV5-1	.	TRBJ1-1	TGCGCCAGCAAGCTCCGGGACAGGAACACTGAAGCTTTCTTT	CASKLRDRNTEAFF
.	TRBV28	.	TRBJ2-2	TGTGCCAGCAGTTTATATGGGGGGACAACCGGGGAGCTGTTTTTT	CASSLYGGTTGELFF